This TCR beta chain was captured by sequencing in a study of brain T cells in children with intractable seizures. A word on this clone: Antigen unknown.

V lost 6 bases to trimming and J lost 12 bases; unmatched junction nucleotides: 10. Germline-derived CDR1 and CDR2 are MGHDK and SYGVNS. The CDR3 has 13 amino acids. TCRdb's table, derived via immunoSEQ multiplex PCR, lists solely in-frame clones and lacks some. The table lists around 80,000 clones, under 95% of them singletons. Whole-study findings and limits: Pre- and post-surgery blood differed in depth, so pre-surgery absences may be undersampling. Patients' HCMV serostatus was unknown; virus specificity rests on CDR3 similarity alone.

The V call is TRBV25-1, the J call TRBJ1-4; 7 bases are shared with TRBD1. The sequence was obtained from a girl aged 2 to 10 with Rasmussen encephalitis and intractable seizures. Specimen: peripheral blood, collected at surgery. The CDR3, as DNA: TGTGCCAGCAGGGGGAGGGGGCCTGGGGAACTGTTTTTT. Its translation is CASRGRGPGELFF. The whole variable domain, remainder taken from reference TRBV25-1 and TRBJ1-4, is EADIYQTPRYLVIGTGKKITLECSQTMGHDKMYWYQQDPGMELHLIHYSYGVNSTEKGDLSSESTVSRIRTEHFPLTLESARPSHTSQYLCASRGRGPGELFFGSGTQLSVL.